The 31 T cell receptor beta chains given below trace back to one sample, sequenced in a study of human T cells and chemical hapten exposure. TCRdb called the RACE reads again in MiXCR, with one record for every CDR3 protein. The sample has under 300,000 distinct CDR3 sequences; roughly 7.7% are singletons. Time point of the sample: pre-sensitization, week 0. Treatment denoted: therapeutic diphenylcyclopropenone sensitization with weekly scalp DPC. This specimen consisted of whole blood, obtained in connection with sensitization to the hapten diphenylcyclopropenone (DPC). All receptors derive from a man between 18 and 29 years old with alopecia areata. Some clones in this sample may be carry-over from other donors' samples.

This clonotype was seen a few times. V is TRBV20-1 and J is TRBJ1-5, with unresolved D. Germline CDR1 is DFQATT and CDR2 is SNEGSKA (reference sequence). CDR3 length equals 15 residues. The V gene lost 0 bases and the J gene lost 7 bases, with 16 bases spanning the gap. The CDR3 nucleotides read TGCAGTGCTAGAGATTCTTTCTCCTACGCCCAGCCCCAGCATTTT. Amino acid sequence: CSARDSFSYAQPQHF.

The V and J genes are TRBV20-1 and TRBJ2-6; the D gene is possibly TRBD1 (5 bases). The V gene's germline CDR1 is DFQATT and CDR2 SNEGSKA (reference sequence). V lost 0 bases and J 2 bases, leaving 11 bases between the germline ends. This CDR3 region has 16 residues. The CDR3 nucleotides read TGCAGTGCTAGAGATCAGGGCACGGCTGGGGCCAACGTCCTGACTTTC. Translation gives CSARDQGTAGANVLTF.

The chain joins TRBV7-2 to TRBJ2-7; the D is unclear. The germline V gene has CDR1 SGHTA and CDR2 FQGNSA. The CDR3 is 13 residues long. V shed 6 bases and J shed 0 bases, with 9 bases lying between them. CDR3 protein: CASSRPFSYEQYF. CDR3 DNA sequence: TGTGCCAGCAGTCGCCCGTTCTCCTACGAGCAGTACTTC.

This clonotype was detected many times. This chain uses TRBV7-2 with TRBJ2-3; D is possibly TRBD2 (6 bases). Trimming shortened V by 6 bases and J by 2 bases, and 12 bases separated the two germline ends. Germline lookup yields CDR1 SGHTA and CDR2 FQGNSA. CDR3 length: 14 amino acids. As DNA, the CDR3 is TGTGCCAGCAGGCAAGCGGGTTCCACAGATACGCAGTATTTT. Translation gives CASRQAGSTDTQYF.

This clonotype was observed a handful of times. In DNA form, the CDR3 reads TGTGCCAGCGGGCGGGGGGAGACAGATACGCAGTATTTT. Protein product: CASGRGETDTQYF. This chain links TRBV6-1 with TRBJ2-3; TRBD2 matches at 8 bases. Germline CDR1 MNHNS, CDR2 SASEGT. V lost 8 bases to trimming and J lost 3 bases; unmatched junction nucleotides: 4. The CDR3 has 13 residues.

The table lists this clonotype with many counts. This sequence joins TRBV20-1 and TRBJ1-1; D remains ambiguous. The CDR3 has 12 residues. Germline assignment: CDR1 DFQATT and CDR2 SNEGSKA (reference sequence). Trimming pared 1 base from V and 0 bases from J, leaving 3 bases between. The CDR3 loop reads CSARAMNTEAFF. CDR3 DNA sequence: TGCAGTGCTAGAGCCATGAACACTGAAGCTTTCTTT.

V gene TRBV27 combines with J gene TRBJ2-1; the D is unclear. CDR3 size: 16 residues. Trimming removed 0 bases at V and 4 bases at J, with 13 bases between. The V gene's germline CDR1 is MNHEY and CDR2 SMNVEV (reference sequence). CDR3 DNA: TGTGCCAGCAGTTTATCGAAAGCCTTATATTACAATGAGCAGTTCTTC. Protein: CASSLSKALYYNEQFF.

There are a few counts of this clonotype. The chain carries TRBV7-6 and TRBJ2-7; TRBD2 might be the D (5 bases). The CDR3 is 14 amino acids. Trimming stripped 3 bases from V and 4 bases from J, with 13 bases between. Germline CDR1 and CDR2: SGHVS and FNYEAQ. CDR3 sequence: CASSLSDGLYEQYV. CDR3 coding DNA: TGTGCCAGCAGCTTGAGTGACGGACTGTACGAGCAGTACGTC.

This CDR3 is CASSLATAGQGRTGELFF. CDR3 sequence (DNA): TGTGCCAGCAGCTTAGCGACGGCAGGACAGGGAAGGACCGGGGAGCTGTTTTTT. This chain connects TRBV7-9 to TRBJ2-2; 8 bases align to TRBD1. The CDR3 is 18 residues long. The V gene end was trimmed by 0 bases and the J gene end by 5 bases; junction bases not matched to a gene: 11. Germline CDR1 is SEHNR and CDR2 is FQNEAQ (reference sequence). The full variable domain, completed using reference TRBV7-9 and TRBJ2-2, is DTGVSQNPRHKITKRGQNVTFRCDPISEHNRLYWYRQTLGQGPEFLTYFQNEAQLEKSRLLSDRFSAERPKGSFSTLEIQRTEQGDSAMYLCASSLATAGQGRTGELFFGEGSRLTVL.

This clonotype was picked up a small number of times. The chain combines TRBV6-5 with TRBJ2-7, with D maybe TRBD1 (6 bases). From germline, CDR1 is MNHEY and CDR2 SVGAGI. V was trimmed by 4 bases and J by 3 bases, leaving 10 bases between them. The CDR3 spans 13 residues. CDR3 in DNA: TGTGCCAGCAGTTTAGGGGGAAACTACGAGCAGTACGTC. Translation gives CASSLGGNYEQYV.

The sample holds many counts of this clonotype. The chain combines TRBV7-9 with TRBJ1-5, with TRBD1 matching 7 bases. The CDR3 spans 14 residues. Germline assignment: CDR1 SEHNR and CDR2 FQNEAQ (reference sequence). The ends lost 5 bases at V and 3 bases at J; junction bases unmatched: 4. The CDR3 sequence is CASSPDRPNQPQHF. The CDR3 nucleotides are TGTGCCAGCAGCCCGGACAGGCCCAATCAGCCCCAGCATTTT.

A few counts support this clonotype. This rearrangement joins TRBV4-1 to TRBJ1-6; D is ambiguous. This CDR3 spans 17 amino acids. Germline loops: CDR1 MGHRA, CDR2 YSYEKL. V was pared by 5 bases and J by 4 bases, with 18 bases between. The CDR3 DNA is TGCGCCAGCAGCACTTCTGTGCGACGGGCGTATAATTCACCCCTCCACTTT. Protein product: CASSTSVRRAYNSPLHF.

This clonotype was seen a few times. Written as DNA, the CDR3 is TGTGCCAGCAGCGTAAACAGCGGCGGCGGCTACACCTTC. Translating it yields CASSVNSGGGYTF. The chain recombines TRBV7-2 with TRBJ1-2; D is unclear. Germline loops: CDR1 SGHTA, CDR2 FQGNSA. This CDR3 region has 13 residues. Deletions cut 5 bases from V and 8 bases from J, with 15 bases between.

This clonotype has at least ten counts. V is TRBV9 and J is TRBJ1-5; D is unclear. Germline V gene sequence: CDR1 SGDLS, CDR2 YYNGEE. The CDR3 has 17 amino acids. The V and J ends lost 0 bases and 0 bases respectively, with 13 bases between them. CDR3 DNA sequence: TGTGCCAGCAGCGTAGGGGAACAGAGTTATAGCAATCAGCCCCAGCATTTT. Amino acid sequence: CASSVGEQSYSNQPQHF.

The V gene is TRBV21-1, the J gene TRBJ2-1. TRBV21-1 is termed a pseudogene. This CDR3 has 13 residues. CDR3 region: CASSIGRGNEQFF. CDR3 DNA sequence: TGTGCCAGCAGCATCGGTCGGGGAAATGAGCAGTTCTTC.

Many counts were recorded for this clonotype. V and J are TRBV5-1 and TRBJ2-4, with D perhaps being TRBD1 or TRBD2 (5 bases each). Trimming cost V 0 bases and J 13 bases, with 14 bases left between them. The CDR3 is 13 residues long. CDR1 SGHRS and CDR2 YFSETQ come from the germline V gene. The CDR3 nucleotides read TGCGCCAGCAGCTTGGTAGCAGCCGGGGACCAGTACTTC. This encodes CASSLVAAGDQYF.

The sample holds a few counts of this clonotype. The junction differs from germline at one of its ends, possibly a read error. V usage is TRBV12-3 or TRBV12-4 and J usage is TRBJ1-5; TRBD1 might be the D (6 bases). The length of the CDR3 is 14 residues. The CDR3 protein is CVSSLVRGNQPQHF. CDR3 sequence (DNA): TGTGTCAGCAGTTTAGTGAGGGGGAATCAGCCCCAGCATTTT.

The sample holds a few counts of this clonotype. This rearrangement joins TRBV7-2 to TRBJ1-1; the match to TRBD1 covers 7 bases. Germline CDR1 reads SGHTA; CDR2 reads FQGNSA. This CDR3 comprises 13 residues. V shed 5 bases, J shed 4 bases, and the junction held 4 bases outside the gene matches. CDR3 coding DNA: TGTGCCAGCAGCCCCAGGGGGGTCACTGAAGCTTTCTTT. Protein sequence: CASSPRGVTEAFF.

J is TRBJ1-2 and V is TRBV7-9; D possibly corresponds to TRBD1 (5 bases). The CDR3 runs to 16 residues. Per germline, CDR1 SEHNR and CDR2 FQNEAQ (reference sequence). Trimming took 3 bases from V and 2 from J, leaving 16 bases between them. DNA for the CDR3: TGTGCCAGCAGCTTCGGGGCCGCTCTAAAAAACTATGGCTACACCTTC. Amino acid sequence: CASSFGAALKNYGYTF.

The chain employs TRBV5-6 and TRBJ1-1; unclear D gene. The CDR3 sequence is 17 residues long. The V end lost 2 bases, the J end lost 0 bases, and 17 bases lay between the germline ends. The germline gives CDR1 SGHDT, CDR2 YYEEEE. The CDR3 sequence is CASSLPGSRSMNTEAFF. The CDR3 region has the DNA TGTGCCAGCAGCTTACCGGGAAGCAGGTCAATGAACACTGAAGCTTTCTTT.

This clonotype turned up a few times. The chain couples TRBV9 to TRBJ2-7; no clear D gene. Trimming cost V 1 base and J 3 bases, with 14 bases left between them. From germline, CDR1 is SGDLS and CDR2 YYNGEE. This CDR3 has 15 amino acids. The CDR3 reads CASSVNGQVDYEQYF. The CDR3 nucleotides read TGTGCCAGCAGCGTAAACGGGCAAGTGGACTACGAGCAGTACTTC.

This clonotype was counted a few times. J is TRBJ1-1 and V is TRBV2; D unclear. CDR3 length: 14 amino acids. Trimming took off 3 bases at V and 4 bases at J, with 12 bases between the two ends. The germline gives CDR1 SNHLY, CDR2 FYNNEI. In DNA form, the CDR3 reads TGTGCCAGCAGTGACGAGATGAGGTCCACTGAAGCTTTCTTT. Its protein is CASSDEMRSTEAFF.

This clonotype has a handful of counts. CDR3 amino acids: CASSLESSSLRETQYF. CDR3 coding DNA: TGTGCCAGCAGCTTAGAGTCCTCTAGCTTGCGGGAGACCCAGTACTTC. This sequence joins TRBV11-2 and TRBJ2-5, with D perhaps TRBD2 (5 bases). The CDR3 sequence is 16 residues long. CDR1 and CDR2 (germline): SGHAT, FQNNGV. Trimming took 0 bases from V and 5 from J, leaving 16 bases between them.

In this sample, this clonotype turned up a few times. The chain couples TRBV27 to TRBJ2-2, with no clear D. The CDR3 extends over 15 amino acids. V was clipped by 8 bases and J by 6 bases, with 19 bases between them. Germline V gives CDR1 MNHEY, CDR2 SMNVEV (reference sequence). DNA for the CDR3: TGTGCCAGCTGTGGGGTCCGCCACAAGGCCGGGGAGCTGTTTTTT. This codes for CASCGVRHKAGELFF.

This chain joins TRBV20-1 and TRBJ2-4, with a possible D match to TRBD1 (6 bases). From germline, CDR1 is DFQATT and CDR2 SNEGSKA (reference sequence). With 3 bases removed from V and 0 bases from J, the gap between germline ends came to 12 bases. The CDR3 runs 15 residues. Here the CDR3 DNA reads TGCAGTGCTAGGGGGGACACCCTAGCCAAAAACATTCAGTACTTC. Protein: CSARGDTLAKNIQYF.

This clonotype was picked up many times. CDR3: CASSLIAGSEAFF. The CDR3 DNA sequence: TGTGCCAGCAGCTTAATAGCCGGCAGTGAAGCTTTCTTT. The rearrangement joins TRBV7-3 to TRBJ1-1; D is unclear. The V and J ends lost 1 base and 7 bases respectively, with 10 bases between them. The CDR3 contains 13 residues. Germline V gives CDR1 SGHTA, CDR2 FQGTGA.

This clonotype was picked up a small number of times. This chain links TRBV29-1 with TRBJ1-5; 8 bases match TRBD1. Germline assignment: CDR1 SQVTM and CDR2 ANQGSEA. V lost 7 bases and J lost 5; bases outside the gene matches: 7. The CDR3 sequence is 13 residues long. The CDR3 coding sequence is TGCAGCGCCAAAACAGGGGGGGATCAGCCCCAGCATTTT. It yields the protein CSAKTGGDQPQHF.

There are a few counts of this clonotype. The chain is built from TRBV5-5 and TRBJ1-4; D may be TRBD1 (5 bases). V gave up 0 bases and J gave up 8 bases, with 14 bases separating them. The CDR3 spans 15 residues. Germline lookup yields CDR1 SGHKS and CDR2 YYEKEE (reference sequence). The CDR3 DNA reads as TGTGCCAGCAGCTTGGCGACGGGGGATCAAGAAAAACTGTTTTTT. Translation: CASSLATGDQEKLFF.

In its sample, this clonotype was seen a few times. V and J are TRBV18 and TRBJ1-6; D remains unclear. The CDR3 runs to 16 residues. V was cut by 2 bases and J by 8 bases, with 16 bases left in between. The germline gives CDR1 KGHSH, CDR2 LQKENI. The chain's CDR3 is CASSPTPFGRDSPLHF. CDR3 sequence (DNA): TGTGCCAGCTCACCAACGCCTTTCGGGCGGGATTCACCCCTCCACTTT.

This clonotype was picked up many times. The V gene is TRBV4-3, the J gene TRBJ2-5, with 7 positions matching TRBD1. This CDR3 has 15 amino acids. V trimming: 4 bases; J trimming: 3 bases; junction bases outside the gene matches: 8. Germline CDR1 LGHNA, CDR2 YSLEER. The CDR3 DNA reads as TGCGCCAGCAGCCTACTTGCCGGGACAGAAGAGACCCAGTACTTC. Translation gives CASSLLAGTEETQYF.

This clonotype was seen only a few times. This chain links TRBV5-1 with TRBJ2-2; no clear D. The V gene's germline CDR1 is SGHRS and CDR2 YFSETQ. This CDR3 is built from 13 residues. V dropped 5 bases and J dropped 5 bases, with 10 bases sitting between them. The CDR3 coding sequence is TGCGCCAGCAGGCCGGGTTCTACCGGGGAGCTGTTTTTT. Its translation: CASRPGSTGELFF. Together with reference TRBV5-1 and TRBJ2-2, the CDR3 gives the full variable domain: KAGVTQTPRYLIKTRGQQVTLSCSPISGHRSVSWYQQTPGQGLQFLFEYFSETQRNKGNFPGRFSGRQFSNSRSEMNVSTLELGDSALYLCASRPGSTGELFFGEGSRLTVL.